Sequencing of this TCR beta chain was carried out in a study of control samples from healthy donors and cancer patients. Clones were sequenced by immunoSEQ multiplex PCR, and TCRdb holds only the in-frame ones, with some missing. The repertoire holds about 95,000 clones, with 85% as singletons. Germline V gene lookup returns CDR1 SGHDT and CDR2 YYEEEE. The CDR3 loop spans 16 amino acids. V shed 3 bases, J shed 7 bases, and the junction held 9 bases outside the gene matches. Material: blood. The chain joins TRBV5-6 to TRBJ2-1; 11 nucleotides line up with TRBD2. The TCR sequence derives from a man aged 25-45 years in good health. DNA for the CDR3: TGTGCCAGCAGCTCATTAGCGGGGGGGCCGTTGAATGAGCAGTTCTTC. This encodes CASSSLAGGPLNEQFF.